This T cell receptor beta chain was sequenced during a study of vaccination effects on CD4 cells after COVID-19. In the study overall: The study sampled a couple of convalescent patients 16 days and one week before vaccination. They grew 2 million to 2.5 million PBMC in each well, adding around 10 IU/ml IL-2 and around 10 ug/ml peptides. Overall study findings and caveats: Clonal contraction was marked in infection- and vaccine-induced clones late after vaccination.

At the end of roughly ten days of culture, CD4+ T cells were isolated. SARS-CoV-2 infection was confirmed by PCR in the person between March and December 2020. Clones were sequenced by immunoSEQ multiplex PCR, and TCRdb holds only the in-frame ones, with some missing. The table includes 50,000 to 75,000 clones, 70% to 85% detected once. As for this clone: Its antigen is unidentified.

Germline-derived CDR1 and CDR2 are KGHDR and SFDVKD. The CDR3 is 16 residues long. Unmatched junction bases numbered 12, after V lost 8 bases and J lost 2 bases. The V and J genes are TRBV24-1 and TRBJ2-5; 8 positions agree with TRBD2. The source of this sequence is a human donor who had a prior SARS-CoV-2 infection. Sequencing used CD4+ T cells from PBMCs cultured without peptide, obtained before COVID-19 vaccination. CDR3 in amino acids: CATNVPTSGKQETQYF. The CDR3 DNA follows: TGTGCCACCAACGTTCCTACTAGCGGAAAACAAGAGACCCAGTACTTC.